The clone carrying this TCR beta chain was seen ten or more times. Each CDR3 protein is one row after TCRdb ran MiXCR on the 5' RACE reads. The sample lists some 340,000 distinct CDR3 sequences; roughly 14% were seen once. The data belong to a study of CD8 T cells in ankylosing spondylitis. The sequenced sample was blood, either unsorted or a sorted T cell fraction (not recorded which). The source is a male donor with ankylosing spondylitis or in good health (not recorded which).

The CDR3 sequence is CASRRQGGTEAFF. The CDR3 nucleotides read TGTGCCAGCAGGCGACAGGGGGGCACTGAAGCTTTCTTT. The chain employs TRBV12-3 or TRBV12-4 and TRBJ1-1, with 9 bases fitting TRBD1. V was pared by 6 bases and J by 4 bases, with 3 bases of the junction left unmatched. CDR3 length: 13 residues.